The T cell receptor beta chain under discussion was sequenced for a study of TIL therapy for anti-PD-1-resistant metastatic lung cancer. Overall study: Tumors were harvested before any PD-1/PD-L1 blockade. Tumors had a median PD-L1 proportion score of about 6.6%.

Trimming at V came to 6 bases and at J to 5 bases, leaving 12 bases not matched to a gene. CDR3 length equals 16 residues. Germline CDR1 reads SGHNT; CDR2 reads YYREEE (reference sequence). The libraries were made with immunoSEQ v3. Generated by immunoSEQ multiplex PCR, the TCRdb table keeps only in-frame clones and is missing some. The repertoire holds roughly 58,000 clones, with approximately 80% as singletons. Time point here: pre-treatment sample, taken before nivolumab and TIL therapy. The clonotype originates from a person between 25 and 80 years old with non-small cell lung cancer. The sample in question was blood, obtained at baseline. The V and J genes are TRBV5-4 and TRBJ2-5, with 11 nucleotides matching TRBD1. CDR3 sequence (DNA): TGTGCCAGCACCAAGGGGGGGACAGGGGGTATTGAGACCCAGTACTTC. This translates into CASTKGGTGGIETQYF.